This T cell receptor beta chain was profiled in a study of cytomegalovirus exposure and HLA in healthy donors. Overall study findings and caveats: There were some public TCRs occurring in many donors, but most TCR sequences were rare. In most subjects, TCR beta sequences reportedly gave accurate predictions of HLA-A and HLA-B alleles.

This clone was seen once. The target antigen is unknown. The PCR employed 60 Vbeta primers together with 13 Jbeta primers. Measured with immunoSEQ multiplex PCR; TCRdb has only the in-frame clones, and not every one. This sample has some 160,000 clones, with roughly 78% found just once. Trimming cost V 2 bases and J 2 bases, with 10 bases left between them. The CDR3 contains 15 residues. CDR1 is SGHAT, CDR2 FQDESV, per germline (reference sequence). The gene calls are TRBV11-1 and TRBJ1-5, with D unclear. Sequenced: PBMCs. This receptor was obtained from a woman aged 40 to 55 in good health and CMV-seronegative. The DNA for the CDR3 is TGTGCCAGCAGCTTAATTCCTTCGGGCAATCAGCCCCAGCATTTT. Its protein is CASSLIPSGNQPQHF.